The clone carrying this T cell receptor beta chain was seen at least ten times. The sample originates from a study of blood T cell repertoires in COVID-19. Looking at the study overall: The United States, Italy and Spain were the sources of the acute and convalescent COVID-19 samples. T cells, B-cell-depleted T cells, or PBMCs supplied cDNA or gDNA.

CDR3 size: 13 residues. V dropped 1 base and J dropped 5 bases, with 5 bases sitting between them. As handled by the study authors: Nucleated cell number was recorded as an estimate derived from reference gene primer amplification. Clones were read by immunoSEQ multiplex PCR, and TCRdb kept only the in-frame ones, dropping some. From that table come the V and J calls and clone size; the DNA was used to work out D and trimming. Of more than 65,000 clones in the sample, 82% were seen once. Sequencing was performed on peripheral blood. The TCR originated in an elderly woman with acute or convalescent COVID-19. The V and J genes are TRBV12-3 or TRBV12-4 and TRBJ2-2; D is possibly TRBD1 (5 bases). CDR3 in amino acids: CASSLGQTGELFF. DNA for the CDR3: TGTGCCAGCAGTTTAGGACAGACCGGGGAGCTGTTTTTT.